The T cell receptor beta chain described here comes from a study of blood T cell repertoires in COVID-19. Study details: The samples span acute and convalescent COVID-19 from the United States, Italy and Spain. T cells, B-cell-depleted T cells, or PBMCs supplied cDNA or gDNA.

In the original analysis: Researchers report that nucleated cell counts were estimated from reference gene primer amplification. Method: immunoSEQ multiplex PCR; TCRdb's copy keeps in-frame clones and lacks some. V, J and clone size are those of that table, while D and trimming were read from the DNA. The sample shows 200,000 to 250,000 clones, roughly 80% of them seen only once. While infection was still active, Seattle patients were enrolled and then followed longitudinally. This TCR was sampled from a woman older than 75 with COVID-19, enrolled during active disease. The sample taken for sequencing was peripheral blood.

The CDR3 nucleotides read TGCAGCGCCTACGGGGTTTCCTACGAGCAGTACTTC. Amino acids: CSAYGVSYEQYF. The chain uses TRBV29-1 and TRBJ2-7; TRBD2 is a possible D gene (5 bases). The CDR3 runs 12 residues. Germline-derived CDR1 and CDR2 are SQVTM and ANQGSEA. Trimming left V 7 bases short and J 1 base short, with 11 bases between.